The clone carrying this TCR beta chain was counted between two and nine times. The sample is drawn from a study of T cell clones after liver transplantation. CDR1 SGHRS and CDR2 YFSETQ come from the germline V gene. The V and J ends lost 0 bases and 8 bases respectively, with 8 bases between them. There are 12 residues in the CDR3. Sequencing used immunoSEQ multiplex PCR; TCRdb keeps in-frame clones, though not all of them. The data show tens of thousands of clones, about 82% seen once. The source of this sequence is a human patient who received a liver transplant. Some T cells may be graft donor cells. The rearrangement joins TRBV5-1 to TRBJ1-2; no definite D call. The sample was CD4+ T cells from blood, taken around 42 months after liver transplant. As DNA, the CDR3 is TGCGCCAGCAGCTTGGGTGAAGGCGGCTACACCTTC. As protein: CASSLGEGGYTF.